Listed below are T cell receptor beta chains from one sample, sequenced in a study of T cells expressing NK-cell markers. Each CDR3 protein gets one entry in TCRdb, which reprocessed the 5' RACE reads and gives no DNA. The listing records some 110,000 distinct CDR3 sequences. The sequenced sample consisted of blood T cells: a sorted CD56 or NKG2C T cell subset, CD4+ or CD8+ T cells, or bulk PBMC T cells (not recorded which). The source is a woman aged 18-70 years in good health. Each CDR3 is given with its conserved first and last residue. Each record gives: V gene, J gene, CDR3 length, CDR3 protein.

>TRBV7-9|TRBJ2-1|12
CASSSSQVTQFF
>TRBV10-3|TRBJ2-1|17
CAISEPLRGSSYNEQFF
>TRBV12-3/TRBV12-4|TRBJ2-3|16
CASSQPGETSTDTQYF
>TRBV20-1|TRBJ2-7|13
CSAQGAVSYEQYF
>TRBV5-5|TRBJ1-5|13
CASRGRGNQPQHF
>TRBV10-3|TRBJ2-5|13
CAISGRGRETQYF
>TRBV14|TRBJ2-2|16
CASSPPFAGNTGELFF
>TRBV6-1|TRBJ2-3|14
CATREGVNTDTQYF
>TRBV12-3/TRBV12-4|TRBJ2-7|14
CASRGLAGSYEQYF
>TRBV12-3/TRBV12-4|TRBJ2-7|14
CASSPRDRSYEQYF
>TRBV4-2|TRBJ2-3|14
CASSQAEPTDTQYF
>TRBV7-9|TRBJ1-5|15
CASSLVAGQDQPQHF
>TRBV5-1|TRBJ2-1|15
CASSWSGGDYNEQFF
>TRBV15|TRBJ2-7|16
CATSRDYSGDTYEQYF
>TRBV24-1|TRBJ2-1|17
CATSDVEGQGGPNEQFF
>TRBV6-2/TRBV6-3|TRBJ2-5|14
CASTDIAGDETQYF
>TRBV20-1|TRBJ2-2|14
CSAPMGGPTGELFF
>TRBV9|TRBJ2-1|18
CASSGSPGTISSYNEQFF
>TRBV28|TRBJ2-5|16
CASSTYPTSAQETQYF
>TRBV7-9|TRBJ2-7|15
CASSSNEGFSYEQYF
>TRBV15|TRBJ2-1|15
CATWEGDREYNEQFF
>TRBV4-3|TRBJ2-3|15
CASSQDRVIVDTQYF
>TRBV7-9|TRBJ1-2|14
CASSLVTSNYGYTF
>TRBV7-6|TRBJ2-1|12
CASSLVGHEQFF
>TRBV29-1|TRBJ2-1|13
CSVGTLSYNEQFF
>TRBV4-3|TRBJ2-1|15
CASSQDGTSYNEQFF
>TRBV4-3|TRBJ1-6|16
CASSQLGGRSNSPLHF